The 11 T cell receptor beta chains given below trace back to one sample, sequenced in a study of beta chain features in type 1 diabetes. Sequencing targeted expressed TCRB transcripts, as all isolated RNA had been reverse transcribed. Assay: immunoSEQ multiplex PCR; the TCRdb copy retains only in-frame clones and omits some. This table has roughly 240,000 clones, 68% appearing once. The sample taken for sequencing was naive CD4+ T cells from blood. These receptors all stem from a man younger than 40 in good health.

This sequence joins TRBV30 and TRBJ2-2, with unresolved D. Per the germline V gene, CDR1 is GTSNPN and CDR2 is SVGIG (reference sequence). The CDR3 is 14 residues long. Deletions cut 2 bases from V and 1 base from J, with 8 bases between. This CDR3 reads CAWSRVENTGELFF. The CDR3 nucleotides read TGTGCCTGGAGTAGGGTGGAGAACACCGGGGAGCTGTTTTTT. Full variable domain (rest looked up from reference TRBV30 and TRBJ2-2): SQTIHQWPATLVQPVGSPLSLECTVEGTSNPNLYWYRQAAGRGLQLLFYSVGIGQISSEVPQNLSASRPQDRQFILSSKKLLLSDSGFYLCAWSRVENTGELFFGEGSRLTVL.

V is TRBV28 and J is TRBJ2-7, with D possibly matching TRBD2 (6 bases). Germline loops: CDR1 MDHEN, CDR2 SYDVKM. Between the trimmed V and J ends, which lost 5 bases and 5 bases, there was a span of 19 bases. The CDR3 is 15 residues long. CDR3 loop: CASSRASTSNHEQYF. For the CDR3, the DNA is TGTGCCAGCAGTCGGGCCTCGACTAGTAACCACGAGCAGTACTTC. Full variable domain (rest looked up from reference TRBV28 and TRBJ2-7): DVKVTQSSRYLVKRTGEKVFLECVQDMDHENMFWYRQDPGLGLRLIYFSYDVKMKEKGDIPEGYSVSREKKERFSLILESASTNQTSMYLCASSRASTSNHEQYFGPGTRLTVT.

V and J are TRBV5-1 and TRBJ2-1, with D perhaps TRBD1 or TRBD2 (6 bases each). V was clipped by 4 bases and J by 6 bases, with 17 bases between them. In germline, CDR1 is SGHRS, CDR2 YFSETQ. CDR3 size: 15 residues. The CDR3 bases are TGCGCCAGCAGCCAGGGGCCTTCGGGGGTCAATGAGCAGTTCTTC. Translation gives CASSQGPSGVNEQFF. Variable domain in full (rest from reference TRBV5-1 and TRBJ2-1): KAGVTQTPRYLIKTRGQQVTLSCSPISGHRSVSWYQQTPGQGLQFLFEYFSETQRNKGNFPGRFSGRQFSNSRSEMNVSTLELGDSALYLCASSQGPSGVNEQFFGPGTRLTVL.

The chain links TRBV30 to TRBJ2-1; D tentatively reads TRBD1 or TRBD2 (5 bases each). Germline V gene sequence: CDR1 GTSNPN, CDR2 SVGIG (reference sequence). Between the trimmed V and J ends, which lost 0 bases and 13 bases, there was a span of 16 bases. CDR3 length: 13 residues. The DNA of the CDR3 is TGTGCCTGGAGTGTAAGGGACGGAGGACTTCAGTTCTTC. Its protein product is CAWSVRDGGLQFF.

This clone was recorded a few times. The gene calls are TRBV30 and TRBJ2-7; 7 bases agree with TRBD2. V was clipped by 2 bases and J by 2 bases; unmatched bases: 12. Germline loops: CDR1 GTSNPN, CDR2 SVGIG (reference sequence). This CDR3 has 16 residues. Here the CDR3 reads CAWSSPGRVTAYEQYF. The CDR3 DNA reads as TGTGCCTGGAGTTCCCCAGGGAGGGTGACCGCCTACGAGCAGTACTTC. Using reference TRBV30 and TRBJ2-7 for the parts outside the CDR3, the full variable domain is SQTIHQWPATLVQPVGSPLSLECTVEGTSNPNLYWYRQAAGRGLQLLFYSVGIGQISSEVPQNLSASRPQDRQFILSSKKLLLSDSGFYLCAWSSPGRVTAYEQYFGPGTRLTVT.

The V gene is TRBV5-1, the J gene TRBJ1-5; tentative D call: TRBD1 (5 bases). The V and J ends lost 5 bases and 4 bases respectively, with 13 bases between them. Germline V gene data show CDR1 as SGHRS and CDR2 as YFSETQ. The CDR3 runs 14 residues. DNA for the CDR3: TGCGCCAGCAGTCTCGATCAGGGTAATCAGCCCCAGCATTTT. It yields the protein CASSLDQGNQPQHF.

The chain joins TRBV5-4 to TRBJ2-1, with 11 bases that match TRBD2. The CDR3 runs to 13 residues. The germline CDR1 and CDR2 sequences are SGHNT and YYREEE (reference sequence). J was trimmed by 13 bases and V by 4 bases; bases with no gene match: 7. CDR3 residues: CASSTGTSGTQFF. Written as DNA, the CDR3 is TGTGCCAGCAGCACCGGGACTAGCGGTACCCAGTTCTTC. Full variable domain (remainder filled in from reference TRBV5-4 and TRBJ2-1): ETGVTQSPTHLIKTRGQQVTLRCSSQSGHNTVSWYQQALGQGPQFIFQYYREEENGRGNFPPRFSGLQFPNYSSELNVNALELDDSALYLCASSTGTSGTQFFGPGTRLTVL.

The chain carries TRBV15 and TRBJ2-5, with D possibly TRBD2 on 5 matching bases. With 0 bases removed from V and 1 base from J, the gap between germline ends came to 12 bases. This CDR3 spans 16 amino acids. Germline CDR1 LNHNV, CDR2 YYDKDF (reference sequence). Here the CDR3 DNA reads TGTGCCACCAGCAGAGATCAGGTCCGGGGCCAAGAGACCCAGTACTTC. Its protein is CATSRDQVRGQETQYF.

This clone came up a few times. V usage is TRBV29-1 and J usage is TRBJ2-5; possible D gene TRBD2, 6 bases. CDR1 is SQVTM, CDR2 ANQGSEA, per germline. This CDR3 comprises 11 residues. Trimming left V 7 bases short and J 9 bases short, with 15 bases between. The CDR3, as DNA: TGCAGCGCCGCGTGGGGGGAGGCCCAGTACTTC. It yields the protein CSAAWGEAQYF.

The chain is built from TRBV20-1 and TRBJ2-1; D ambiguous. The CDR3 runs 11 residues. In germline, CDR1 is DFQATT, CDR2 SNEGSKA (reference sequence). The ends were cut back, 6 bases at V and 12 bases at J, with 15 bases in the middle. The CDR3 DNA reads TGCAGTGCCTTGACTGATTTTGTGCAGTTCTTC. This gives the protein CSALTDFVQFF.

This clone turned up a few times. The chain recombines TRBV29-1 with TRBJ2-7, with unresolved D. CDR3 length: 13 amino acids. The germline V and J ends were trimmed by 5 bases and 0 bases, with 11 bases remaining between them. The germline gives CDR1 SQVTM, CDR2 ANQGSEA. The CDR3 DNA sequence: TGCAGCGTTTCAAACTTCCACTCCTACGAGCAGTACTTC. Protein: CSVSNFHSYEQYF.